These T cell receptor beta chains were read from a single sample in a study of vaccination effects on CD4 cells after COVID-19. Here immunoSEQ multiplex PCR was the method, and the copy in TCRdb shows in-frame clones only, minus some. Counted here are 55,000 to 80,000 clones, over 65% occurring once; the ten biggest clones make up 4%. These receptors have no known antigen. The sequences come from CD4+ T cells from PBMCs cultured with HCoV-OC43 spike peptides, collected before COVID-19 vaccination. Receptor source: a human donor who received a COVID-19 vaccine. Both conserved end residues are trimmed from each CDR3. Fields, in order: V gene, J gene, CDR3 protein.

v_gene: TRBV28; j_gene: TRBJ1-3; CDR3aa: ASTAGLDTIY
v_gene: TRBV27; j_gene: TRBJ2-3; CDR3aa: ASSSTGTGSYTQY
v_gene: TRBV14; j_gene: TRBJ1-3; CDR3aa: ASSHRAGVTIY
v_gene: TRBV5-1; j_gene: TRBJ1-2; CDR3aa: ASSSDRGPVYGYT
v_gene: TRBV6-5; j_gene: TRBJ1-1; CDR3aa: ASSPMWSRGPEAF
v_gene: TRBV19; j_gene: TRBJ1-2; CDR3aa: ASRRGGGGYT
v_gene: TRBV5-5; j_gene: TRBJ1-1; CDR3aa: ASSWDAGRTEAF
v_gene: TRBV15; j_gene: TRBJ2-5; CDR3aa: ATSRDRGQETQY
v_gene: TRBV7-9; j_gene: TRBJ1-5; CDR3aa: ASSLRGSNQPQH
v_gene: TRBV15; j_gene: TRBJ1-4; CDR3aa: ATSRARTGGFTNEKLF
v_gene: TRBV2; j_gene: TRBJ1-2; CDR3aa: ASSRTPEGGYT
v_gene: TRBV7-2; j_gene: TRBJ2-3; CDR3aa: ASSAAVTGTDTQY
v_gene: TRBV10-2; j_gene: TRBJ1-2; CDR3aa: ASSRQGSSYGYT
v_gene: TRBV29-1; j_gene: TRBJ2-1; CDR3aa: SVAYNNEQF
v_gene: TRBV6-6; j_gene: TRBJ1-2; CDR3aa: ASRRQGTDYGYT
v_gene: TRBV9; j_gene: TRBJ2-3; CDR3aa: ASSVYQGPQY
v_gene: TRBV6-6; j_gene: TRBJ1-5; CDR3aa: ASSYSDSPNQPQH
v_gene: TRBV9; j_gene: TRBJ2-6; CDR3aa: ASSVTSGANVLT
v_gene: TRBV4-2; j_gene: TRBJ1-5; CDR3aa: ASSQDPGGNQPQH
v_gene: TRBV2; j_gene: TRBJ1-1; CDR3aa: ASQTRMNTEAF
v_gene: TRBV4-1; j_gene: TRBJ2-1; CDR3aa: ASSPGQGATYNEQF
v_gene: TRBV18; j_gene: TRBJ2-2; CDR3aa: ASSPDQNTGELF
v_gene: TRBV18; j_gene: TRBJ2-5; CDR3aa: ASSTGQGGIETQY
v_gene: TRBV9; j_gene: TRBJ1-6; CDR3aa: ASSLGAGALRNSPLH
v_gene: TRBV7-2; j_gene: TRBJ1-2; CDR3aa: ASSLVKGAGGYT
v_gene: TRBV9; j_gene: TRBJ2-2; CDR3aa: ASSTKLAGELF
v_gene: TRBV27; j_gene: TRBJ2-2; CDR3aa: ASSGPLGSGANGELF
v_gene: TRBV24-1; j_gene: TRBJ1-3; CDR3aa: ATSDYGNTIY
v_gene: TRBV7-9; j_gene: TRBJ2-3; CDR3aa: ASRGLAGTVDTQY
v_gene: TRBV30; j_gene: TRBJ2-3; CDR3aa: AWGPYTDTQY
v_gene: TRBV11-2; j_gene: TRBJ2-5; CDR3aa: ASSFGEAGSKETQY
v_gene: TRBV10-3; j_gene: TRBJ2-1; CDR3aa: AISESGLYNEQF
v_gene: TRBV5-1; j_gene: TRBJ1-6; CDR3aa: ASSLTGGSNSPLH
v_gene: TRBV7-2; j_gene: TRBJ2-2; CDR3aa: ASSLARRAGELF
v_gene: TRBV5-8; j_gene: TRBJ1-1; CDR3aa: ASPVWGDKREAF
v_gene: TRBV5-1; j_gene: TRBJ1-3; CDR3aa: ASSLAAGGSGNTIY
v_gene: TRBV6-1; j_gene: TRBJ1-2; CDR3aa: ASSEVAGYNGYT
v_gene: TRBV27; j_gene: TRBJ1-4; CDR3aa: ASSKNEKLF
v_gene: TRBV7-7; j_gene: TRBJ1-1; CDR3aa: ASSPGMNTEAF
v_gene: TRBV12-3/TRBV12-4; j_gene: TRBJ2-3; CDR3aa: ASSLGITDTQY
v_gene: TRBV30; j_gene: TRBJ1-1; CDR3aa: AWSVLSGGTEAF
v_gene: TRBV11-2; j_gene: TRBJ1-1; CDR3aa: ASSLVPRWTEAF
v_gene: TRBV10-1; j_gene: TRBJ1-2; CDR3aa: ASSEAGSYGYT
v_gene: TRBV7-2; j_gene: TRBJ1-5; CDR3aa: ASSLYGGLNQPQH
v_gene: TRBV19; j_gene: TRBJ1-4; CDR3aa: ASSLKGEKLF